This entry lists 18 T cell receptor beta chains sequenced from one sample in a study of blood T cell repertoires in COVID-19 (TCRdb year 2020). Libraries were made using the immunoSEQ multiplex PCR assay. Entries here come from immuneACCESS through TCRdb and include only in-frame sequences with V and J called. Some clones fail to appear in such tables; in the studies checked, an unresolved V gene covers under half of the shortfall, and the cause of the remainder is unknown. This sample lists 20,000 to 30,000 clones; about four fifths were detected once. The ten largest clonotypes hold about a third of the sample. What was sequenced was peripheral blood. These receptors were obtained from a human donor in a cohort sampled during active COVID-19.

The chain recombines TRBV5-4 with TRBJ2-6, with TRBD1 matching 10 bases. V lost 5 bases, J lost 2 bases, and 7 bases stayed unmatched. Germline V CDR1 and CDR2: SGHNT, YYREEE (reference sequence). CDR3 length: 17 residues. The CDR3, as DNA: TGTGCCAGCAGGTCCGGGACAGGGGTAACTGGGGCCAACGTCCTGACTTTC. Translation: CASRSGTGVTGANVLTF. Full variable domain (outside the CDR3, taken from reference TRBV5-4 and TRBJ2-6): ETGVTQSPTHLIKTRGQQVTLRCSSQSGHNTVSWYQQALGQGPQFIFQYYREEENGRGNFPPRFSGLQFPNYSSELNVNALELDDSALYLCASRSGTGVTGANVLTFGAGSRLTVL.

CDR3 amino acids: CASRAFRMDYNEQFF. CDR3 DNA: TGTGCCAGCCGCGCCTTCAGGATGGACTACAATGAGCAGTTCTTC. The J gene is TRBJ2-1, the V gene TRBV11-2, with D unclear. V lost 8 bases and J lost 3, with 17 bases in between. This CDR3 spans 15 amino acids. Germline-derived CDR1 and CDR2 are SGHAT and FQNNGV.

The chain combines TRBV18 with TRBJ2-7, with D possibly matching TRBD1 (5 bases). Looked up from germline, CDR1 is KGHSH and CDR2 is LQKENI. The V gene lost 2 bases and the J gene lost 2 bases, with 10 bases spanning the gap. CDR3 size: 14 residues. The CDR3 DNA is TGTGCCAGCTCACCATCAGGGTCCACCTACGAGCAGTACTTC. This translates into CASSPSGSTYEQYF.

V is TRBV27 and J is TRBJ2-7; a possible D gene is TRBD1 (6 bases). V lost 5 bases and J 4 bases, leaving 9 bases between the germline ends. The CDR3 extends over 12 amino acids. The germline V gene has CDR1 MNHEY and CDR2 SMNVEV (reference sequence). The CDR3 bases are TGTGCCAGCAGTCCACAGGGTTACGAGCAGTACTTC. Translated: CASSPQGYEQYF.

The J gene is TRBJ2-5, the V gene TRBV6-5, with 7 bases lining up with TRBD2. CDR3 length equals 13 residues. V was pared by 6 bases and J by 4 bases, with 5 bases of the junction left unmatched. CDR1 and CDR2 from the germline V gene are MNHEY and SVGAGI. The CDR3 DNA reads TGTGCCAGCAGGGGAGCGGGGCGAGAGACCCAGTACTTC. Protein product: CASRGAGRETQYF.

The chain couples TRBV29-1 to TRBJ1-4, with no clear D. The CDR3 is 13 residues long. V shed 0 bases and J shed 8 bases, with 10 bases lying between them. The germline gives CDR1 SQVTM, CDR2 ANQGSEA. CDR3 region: CSVEDLNREKLFF. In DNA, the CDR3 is TGCAGCGTTGAAGATCTCAACAGAGAAAAACTGTTTTTT.

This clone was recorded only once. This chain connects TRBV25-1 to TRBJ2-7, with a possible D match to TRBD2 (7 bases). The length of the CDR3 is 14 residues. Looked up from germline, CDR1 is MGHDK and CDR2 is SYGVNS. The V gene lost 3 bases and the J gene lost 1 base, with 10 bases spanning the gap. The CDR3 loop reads CASSERGLSYEQYF. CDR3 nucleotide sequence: TGTGCCAGCAGTGAGCGGGGGCTGTCCTACGAGCAGTACTTC.

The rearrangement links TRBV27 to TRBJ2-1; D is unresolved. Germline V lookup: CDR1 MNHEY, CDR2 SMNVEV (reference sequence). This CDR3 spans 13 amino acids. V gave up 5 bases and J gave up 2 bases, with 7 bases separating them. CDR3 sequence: CASSPPPYNEQFF. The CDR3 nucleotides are TGTGCCAGCAGTCCTCCCCCCTACAATGAGCAGTTCTTC.

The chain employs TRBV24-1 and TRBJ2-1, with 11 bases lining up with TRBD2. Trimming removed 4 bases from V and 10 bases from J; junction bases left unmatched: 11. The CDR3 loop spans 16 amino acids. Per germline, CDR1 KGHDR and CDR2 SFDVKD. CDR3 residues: CATSDPTGSGRAEQFF. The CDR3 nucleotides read TGTGCCACCAGTGACCCGACGGGTAGCGGGAGGGCCGAGCAGTTCTTC.

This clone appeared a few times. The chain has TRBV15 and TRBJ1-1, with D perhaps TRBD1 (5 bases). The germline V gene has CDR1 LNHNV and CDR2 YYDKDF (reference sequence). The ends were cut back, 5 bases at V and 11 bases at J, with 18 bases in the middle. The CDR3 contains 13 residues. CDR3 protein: CATSERQITGAFF. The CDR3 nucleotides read TGTGCCACCAGCGAACGACAGATCACCGGCGCTTTCTTT.

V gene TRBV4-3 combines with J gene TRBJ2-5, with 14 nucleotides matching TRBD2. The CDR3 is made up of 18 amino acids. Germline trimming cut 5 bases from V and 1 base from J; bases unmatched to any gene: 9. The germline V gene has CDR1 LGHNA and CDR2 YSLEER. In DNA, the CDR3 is TGCGCCAGCAGCTCTCGACTAGCGGGGGGGCCGGTCCAAGAGACCCAGTACTTC. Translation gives CASSSRLAGGPVQETQYF.

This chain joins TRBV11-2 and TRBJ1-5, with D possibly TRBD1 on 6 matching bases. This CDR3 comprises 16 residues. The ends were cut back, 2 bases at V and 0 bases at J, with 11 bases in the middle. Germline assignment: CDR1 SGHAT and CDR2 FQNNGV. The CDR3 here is CASSLTDRYSNQPQHF. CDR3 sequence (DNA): TGTGCCAGCAGCTTAACCGACAGGTATAGCAATCAGCCCCAGCATTTT.

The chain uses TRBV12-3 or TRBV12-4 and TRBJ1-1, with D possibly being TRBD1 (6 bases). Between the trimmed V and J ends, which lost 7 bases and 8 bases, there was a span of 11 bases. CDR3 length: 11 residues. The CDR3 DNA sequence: TGTGCCAGCACCCGAACAGGGGAAGCTTTCTTT. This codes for CASTRTGEAFF.

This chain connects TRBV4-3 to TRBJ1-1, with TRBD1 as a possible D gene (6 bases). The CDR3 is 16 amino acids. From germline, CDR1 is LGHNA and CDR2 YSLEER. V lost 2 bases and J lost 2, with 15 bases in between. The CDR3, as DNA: TGCGCCAGCAGCCAATTGGGCAGGGGACATAACACTGAAGCTTTCTTT. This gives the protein CASSQLGRGHNTEAFF.

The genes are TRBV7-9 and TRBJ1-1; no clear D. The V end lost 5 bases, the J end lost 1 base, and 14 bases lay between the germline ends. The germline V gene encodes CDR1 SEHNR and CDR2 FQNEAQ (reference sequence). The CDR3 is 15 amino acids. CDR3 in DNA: TGTGCCAGCAGCAGCTCCAGACGGGAGAACACTGAAGCTTTCTTT. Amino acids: CASSSSRRENTEAFF.

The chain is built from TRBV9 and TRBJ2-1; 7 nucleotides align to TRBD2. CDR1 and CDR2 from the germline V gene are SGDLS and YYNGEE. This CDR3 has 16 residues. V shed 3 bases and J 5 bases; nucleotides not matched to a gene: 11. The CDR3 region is CASSAGGGAPNNEQFF. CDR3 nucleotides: TGTGCCAGCAGCGCCGGGGGAGGGGCCCCCAACAATGAGCAGTTCTTC. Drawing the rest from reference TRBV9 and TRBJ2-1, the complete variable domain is DSGVTQTPKHLITATGQRVTLRCSPRSGDLSVYWYQQSLDQGLQFLIQYYNGEERAKGNILERFSAQQFPDLHSELNLSSLELGDSALYFCASSAGGGAPNNEQFFGPGTRLTVL.

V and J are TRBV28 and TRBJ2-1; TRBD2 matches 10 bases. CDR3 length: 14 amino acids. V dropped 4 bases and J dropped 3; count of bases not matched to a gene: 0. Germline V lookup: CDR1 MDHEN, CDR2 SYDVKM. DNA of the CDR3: TGTGCCAGCAGTTCTAGCGGGGGCTACAATGAGCAGTTCTTC. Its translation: CASSSSGGYNEQFF.

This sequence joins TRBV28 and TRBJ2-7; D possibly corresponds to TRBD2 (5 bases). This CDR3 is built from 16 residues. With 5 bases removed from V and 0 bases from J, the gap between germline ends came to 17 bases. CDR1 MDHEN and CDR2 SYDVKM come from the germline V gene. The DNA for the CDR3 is TGTGCCAGCAGTGTGGGCGGGTTATTTAGCTCCTACGAGCAGTACTTC. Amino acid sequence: CASSVGGLFSSYEQYF. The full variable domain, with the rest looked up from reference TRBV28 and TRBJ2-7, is DVKVTQSSRYLVKRTGEKVFLECVQDMDHENMFWYRQDPGLGLRLIYFSYDVKMKEKGDIPEGYSVSREKKERFSLILESASTNQTSMYLCASSVGGLFSSYEQYFGPGTRLTVT.